This T cell receptor (beta chain) stems from a study of blood T cells in healthy people across ages. Study in general: For every two T cells, template switching captured about one barcoded beta molecule. General study points: Among T cells, TCR beta diversity per million cells dropped roughly linearly as age rose.

On this clonotype itself: Its antigen remains unidentified.

With a J-beta primer mix and a sample-barcoded 5' primer, a second PCR ran 7 to 11 cycles. All samples gave at least 2.5 million CDR3-containing paired-end reads. Using its own MiXCR run on the 5' RACE reads, TCRdb lists one record per CDR3 protein. The repertoire includes some 850,000 distinct CDR3 sequences, around a quarter of them detected once, and less than 3.5% sits in the top ten. This CDR3 has 13 amino acids. The V gene end was trimmed by 4 bases and the J gene end by 5 bases; junction bases not matched to a gene: 5. Germline-derived CDR1 and CDR2 are ENHRY and SYGVKD. A further study also used this sample, focusing on T cells of mothers and their children.

J is TRBJ2-7 and V is TRBV10-3, with TRBD2 identical over 7 bases. This TCR derives from a boy younger than 18 in good health. Input material: blood. The CDR3 sequence is CAISAGGTDEQYF. The DNA of the CDR3 is TGTGCCATCAGTGCGGGGGGAACGGACGAGCAGTACTTC.